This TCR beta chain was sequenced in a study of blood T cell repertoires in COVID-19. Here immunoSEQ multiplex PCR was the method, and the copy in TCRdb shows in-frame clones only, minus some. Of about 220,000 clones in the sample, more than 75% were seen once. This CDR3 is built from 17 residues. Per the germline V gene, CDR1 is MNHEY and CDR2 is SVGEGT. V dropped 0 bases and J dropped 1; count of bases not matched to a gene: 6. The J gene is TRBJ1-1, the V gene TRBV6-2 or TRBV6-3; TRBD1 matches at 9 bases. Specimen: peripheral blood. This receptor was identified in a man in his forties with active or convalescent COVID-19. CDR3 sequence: CASSYSTGQGPNTEAFF. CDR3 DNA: TGTGCCAGCAGTTACTCGACCGGACAGGGGCCGAACACTGAAGCTTTCTTT.